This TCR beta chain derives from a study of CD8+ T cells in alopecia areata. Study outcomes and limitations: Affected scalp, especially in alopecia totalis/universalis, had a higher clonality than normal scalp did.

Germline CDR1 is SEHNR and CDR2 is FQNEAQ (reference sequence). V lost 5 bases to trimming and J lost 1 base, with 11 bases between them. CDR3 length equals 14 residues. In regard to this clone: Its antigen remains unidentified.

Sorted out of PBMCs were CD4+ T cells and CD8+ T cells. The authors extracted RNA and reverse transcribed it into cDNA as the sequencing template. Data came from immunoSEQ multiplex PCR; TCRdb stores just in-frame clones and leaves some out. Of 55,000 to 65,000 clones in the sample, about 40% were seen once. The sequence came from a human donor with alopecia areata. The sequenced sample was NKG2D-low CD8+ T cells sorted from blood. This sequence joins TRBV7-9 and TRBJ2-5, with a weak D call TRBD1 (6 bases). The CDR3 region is CASSPKGVQETQYF. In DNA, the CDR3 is TGTGCCAGCAGCCCAAAGGGGGTCCAAGAGACCCAGTACTTC.